This T cell receptor (beta chain) was sequenced during a study of T cells in Graves' hyperthyroidism and ophthalmopathy. Study-level findings and limits: For ophthalmopathy, model prediction preceded onset by a median roughly 5.9 months. Ophthalmopathy cases were set apart from stable hyperthyroidism by a 13 V-J model.

This clonotype came up many times. Its antigen remains unidentified. The TCR beta CDR3 regions underwent amplification using RNA transcripts as the source. During a first-round RT-PCR of the TCR CDR3, the HTBI primer set was used. TCRdb re-called the multiplex PCR reads through MiXCR, storing one row per CDR3 protein. The sample has 700,000 or so distinct CDR3 sequences, about 16% seen once. Patients aged 18 to 65 with hyperthyroidism were newly diagnosed, with duration under 2 months. Diagnosis relied on clinical symptoms, serum thyroxine and TRAb, thyroid ultrasound and orbital computed tomography. V trimming: 7 bases; J trimming: 6 bases; junction bases outside the gene matches: 4. CDR1 is SQVTM, CDR2 ANQGSEA, per germline. The CDR3 is 12 residues long.

Sequenced: blood. The origin of this receptor is a man younger than 30 with Graves' hyperthyroidism. The chain couples TRBV29-1 to TRBJ1-2; 11 bases are shared with TRBD1. The CDR3 reads CSAGQGANGYTF. In DNA, the CDR3 is TGCAGCGCAGGACAGGGGGCGAATGGCTACACCTTC.